The clone carrying this T cell receptor (beta chain) was observed many times. Antigen unknown. Synthesis of TCR cDNA relied on 5'RACE template switching, which attached a universal primer site and UMIs. Via MiXCR, TCRdb re-called the 5' RACE reads, giving one row per CDR3 protein. This table has a few hundred thousand distinct CDR3 sequences, around 4.4% appearing once. This CDR3 is built from 13 residues. Trimming stripped 4 bases from V and 4 bases from J, with 11 bases between. In germline, CDR1 is MNHNS, CDR2 SASEGT. The data originate from a study of T cells after yellow fever vaccination. Study outcomes and limitations: Compared with primary, the secondary response was weaker and peaked at day 5, not 15. Among primary-vaccination clones, most reappeared after the booster, at roughly 95% for CD4 and under 90% for CD8.

This receptor was identified in a man younger than 35 who received the YFV17D yellow fever vaccine. The gene calls are TRBV6-1 and TRBJ2-7; D is possibly TRBD1 (6 bases). The sequenced sample was PBMCs, obtained 15 days after the yellow fever booster vaccination. In DNA, the CDR3 is TGTGCCAGCAGTGTGGCAGGGGAATACGAGCAGTACTTC. It specifies CASSVAGEYEQYF.